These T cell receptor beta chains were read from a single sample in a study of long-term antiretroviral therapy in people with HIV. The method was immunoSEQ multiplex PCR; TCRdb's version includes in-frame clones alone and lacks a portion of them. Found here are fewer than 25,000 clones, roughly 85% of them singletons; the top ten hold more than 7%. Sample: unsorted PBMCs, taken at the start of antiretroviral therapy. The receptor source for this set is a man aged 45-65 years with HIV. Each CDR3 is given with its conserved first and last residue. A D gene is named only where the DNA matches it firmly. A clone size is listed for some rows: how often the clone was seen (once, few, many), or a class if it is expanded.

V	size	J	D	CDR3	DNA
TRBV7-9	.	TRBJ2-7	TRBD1	CASSRQGTTSYEQYF	TGTGCCAGCAGCCGACAGGGAACAACATCCTACGAGCAGTACTTC
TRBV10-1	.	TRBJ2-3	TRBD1	CASSYETGEGVTQYF	TGCGCCAGCAGTTATGAGACAGGGGAAGGAGTCACGCAGTATTTT
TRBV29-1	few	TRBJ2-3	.	CSVSAFTDTQYF	TGCAGCGTATCGGCGTTCACAGATACGCAGTATTTT
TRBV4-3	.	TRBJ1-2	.	CASSPDRIASYGYTF	TGCGCCAGCAGCCCTGACAGGATCGCTAGCTATGGCTACACCTTC
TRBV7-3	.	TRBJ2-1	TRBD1	CASSLDREIYNEQFF	TGTGCCAGCAGCTTGGACAGGGAGATCTACAATGAGCAGTTCTTC
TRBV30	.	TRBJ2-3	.	CAWGTARDTDTQYF	TGTGCCTGGGGGACGGCCCGTGACACAGATACGCAGTATTTT
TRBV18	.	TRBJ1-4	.	CASSPLVGTTNEKLFF	TGTGCCAGCTCACCACTTGTAGGGACAACTAATGAAAAACTGTTTTTT
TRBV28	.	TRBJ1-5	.	CASSLKPPFTNQPQHF	TGTGCCAGCAGTTTAAAGCCTCCCTTCACCAATCAGCCCCAGCATTTT
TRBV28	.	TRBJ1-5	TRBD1	CASLTGLEPQHF	TGTGCCAGTCTGACAGGGTTAGAGCCCCAGCATTTT
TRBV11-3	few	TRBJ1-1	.	CASSLRGDAEAFF	TGTGCCAGCAGCCTTCGGGGCGACGCTGAAGCTTTCTTT
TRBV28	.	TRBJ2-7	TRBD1	CATDRGLGPYEQYF	TGTGCCACCGACAGGGGCCTGGGCCCCTACGAGCAGTACTTC
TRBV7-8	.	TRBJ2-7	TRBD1	CASSLGTGSVEQYF	TGTGCCAGCAGCCTTGGGACAGGATCGGTCGAGCAGTACTTC
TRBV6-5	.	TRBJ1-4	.	CASSYLAGRNEKLFF	TGTGCCAGCAGTTACTTAGCGGGAAGGAATGAAAAACTGTTTTTT
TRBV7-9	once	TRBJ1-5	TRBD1	CASSPFSGQGADINQPQHF	TGTGCCAGCAGCCCCTTCTCCGGACAGGGGGCGGATATCAATCAGCCCCAGCATTTT
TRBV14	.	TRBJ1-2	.	CASSQQNNYGYTF	TGTGCCAGCAGCCAACAAAATAACTATGGCTACACCTTC
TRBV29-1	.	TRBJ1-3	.	CSVQLWGSGNTIYF	TGCAGCGTCCAATTATGGGGCTCTGGAAACACCATATATTTT
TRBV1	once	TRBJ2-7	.	CTSSQDDTLYEQYF	TGCACCAGCAGCCAAGACGACACTCTCTACGAGCAGTACTTC
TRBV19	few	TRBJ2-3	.	CASSSNRELTDTQYF	TGTGCCAGTAGTTCTAACAGGGAACTGACAGATACGCAGTATTTT
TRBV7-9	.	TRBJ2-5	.	CASRPALATGQETQYF	TGTGCCAGCAGACCTGCTCTAGCGACGGGCCAAGAGACCCAGTACTTC
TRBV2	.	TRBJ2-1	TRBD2	CASSGLAGAYNEQFF	TGTGCCAGCAGTGGACTAGCGGGAGCCTACAATGAGCAGTTCTTC
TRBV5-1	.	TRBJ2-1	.	CASSLTFNEQFF	TGCGCCAGCAGCTTGACTTTCAATGAGCAGTTCTTC
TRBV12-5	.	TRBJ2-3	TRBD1	CASGPRPGQGPDTQYF	TGTGCTAGTGGTCCCCGACCGGGACAGGGTCCAGATACGCAGTATTTT
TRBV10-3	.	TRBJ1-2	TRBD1	CAISEGRGPYGYTF	TGTGCCATCAGTGAGGGCAGGGGGCCCTATGGCTACACCTTC
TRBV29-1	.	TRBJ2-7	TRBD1	CSVGDREGSYEQYF	TGCAGCGTTGGGGACAGGGAGGGGTCCTACGAGCAGTACTTC
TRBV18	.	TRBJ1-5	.	CASSPLEGQPQHF	TGTGCCAGCTCACCACTGGAGGGGCAGCCCCAGCATTTT
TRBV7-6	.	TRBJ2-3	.	CASSSPQGDTQYF	TGTGCCAGCAGCTCTCCACAGGGAGATACGCAGTATTTT
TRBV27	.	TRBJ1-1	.	CASTHRGGSTEAFF	TGTGCCAGCACTCACCGCGGGGGGAGCACTGAAGCTTTCTTT
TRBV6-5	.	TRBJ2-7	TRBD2	CASSGGLAGEEQYF	TGTGCCAGCAGTGGCGGACTAGCGGGTGAGGAGCAGTACTTC
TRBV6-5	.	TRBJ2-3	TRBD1	CASRGQGQSTDTQYF	TGTGCCAGCCGCGGACAGGGGCAAAGCACAGATACGCAGTATTTT
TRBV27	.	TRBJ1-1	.	CASRSPDTEAFF	TGTGCCAGCCGATCCCCTGACACTGAAGCTTTCTTT
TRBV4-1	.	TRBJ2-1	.	CASSLYENNEQFF	TGCGCCAGCAGCCTCTACGAAAACAATGAGCAGTTCTTC
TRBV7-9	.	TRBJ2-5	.	CASSLFLLRYRETQYF	TGTGCCAGCAGCTTATTTTTACTGAGGTATAGAGAGACCCAGTACTTC
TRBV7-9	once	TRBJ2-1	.	CASSLQANNEQFF	TGTGCCAGCAGCTTACAAGCGAACAATGAGCAGTTCTTC
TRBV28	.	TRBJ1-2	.	CASSEQGSDYTF	TGTGCCAGCAGCGAACAGGGATCGGACTACACCTTC
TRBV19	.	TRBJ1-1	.	CASSGQTALNTEAFF	TGTGCCAGTAGTGGACAGACAGCGCTGAACACTGAAGCTTTCTTT
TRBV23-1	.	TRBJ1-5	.	CASSQSADQPQHF	TGCGCCAGCAGTCAATCGGCGGATCAGCCCCAGCATTTT
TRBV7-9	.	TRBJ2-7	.	CASSPYLATTYEQYF	TGTGCCAGCAGCCCCTATTTAGCAACAACCTACGAGCAGTACTTC
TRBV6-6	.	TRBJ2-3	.	CASSYSGQSTDTQYF	TGTGCCAGCAGTTACAGTGGACAGAGCACAGATACGCAGTATTTT
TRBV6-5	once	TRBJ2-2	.	CASSYSRSGYTGELFF	TGTGCCAGCAGTTACTCGAGGTCAGGGTACACCGGGGAGCTGTTTTTT
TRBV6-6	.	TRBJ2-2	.	CASSYSGLRAGELFF	TGTGCCAGCAGTTACTCGGGACTCAGGGCCGGGGAGCTGTTTTTT
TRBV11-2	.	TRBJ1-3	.	CASSLEQGNTIYF	TGTGCCAGCAGCTTAGAACAGGGAAACACCATATATTTT
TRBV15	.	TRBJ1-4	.	CATSRGQGNEKLFF	TGTGCCACCAGCAGAGGGCAGGGAAATGAAAAACTGTTTTTT
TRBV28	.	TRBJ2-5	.	CASSLGPHQETQYF	TGTGCCAGCAGTTTGGGGCCCCACCAAGAGACCCAGTACTTC
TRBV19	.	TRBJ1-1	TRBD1	CASRSLTGGTEAFF	TGTGCCAGTAGATCACTTACAGGGGGCACTGAAGCTTTCTTT